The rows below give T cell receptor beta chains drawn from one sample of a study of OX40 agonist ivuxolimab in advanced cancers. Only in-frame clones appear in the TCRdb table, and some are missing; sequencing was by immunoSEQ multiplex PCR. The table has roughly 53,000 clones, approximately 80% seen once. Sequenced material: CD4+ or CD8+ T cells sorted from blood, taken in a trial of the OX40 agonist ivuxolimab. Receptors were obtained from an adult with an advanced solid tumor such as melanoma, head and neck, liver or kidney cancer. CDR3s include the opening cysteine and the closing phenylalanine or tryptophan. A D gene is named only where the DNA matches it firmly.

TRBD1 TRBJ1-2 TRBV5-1 TGCGCCAGCAGAGAGGGGGCAGGGTCGAGCTATGGCTACACCTTC CASREGAGSSYGYTF
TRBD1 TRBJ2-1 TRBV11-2 TGTGCCAGCAGCTGGGGACAGGGAGTCTACAATGAGCAGTTCTTC CASSWGQGVYNEQFF
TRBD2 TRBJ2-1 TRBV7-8 TGTGCCAGCAGCTTGAACCTTGGGACTAGTACCTACAATGAGCAGTTCTTC CASSLNLGTSTYNEQFF
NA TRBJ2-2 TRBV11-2 TGTGCCAGCAGCCCTTTGAGCGGCGGCACCGGGGAGCTGTTTTTT CASSPLSGGTGELFF
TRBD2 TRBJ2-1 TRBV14 TGTGCCAGCAGCTCGACTAGCGGGAGGAGCTACAATGAGCAGTTCTTC CASSSTSGRSYNEQFF
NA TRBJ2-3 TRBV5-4 TGTGCCAGCAGCTTCTTTGGATCTCCCTCGGGCACAGATACGCAGTATTTT CASSFFGSPSGTDTQYF
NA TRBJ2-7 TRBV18 TGTGCCAGCTCGTCGGACGGCTCCTACGAGCAGTACTTC CASSSDGSYEQYF
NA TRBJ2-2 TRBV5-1 TGCGCCAGCAGCTTGGGGACAGTCAACACCGGGGAGCTGTTTTTT CASSLGTVNTGELFF
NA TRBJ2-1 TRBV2 TGTGCCAGCAGTGTTGAAGACACCCATGAGCAGTTCTTC CASSVEDTHEQFF
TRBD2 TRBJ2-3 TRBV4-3 TGCGCCAGCAGCCAAGAAACTAGCGGGAAAGGGGGCGATACGCAGTATTTT CASSQETSGKGGDTQYF
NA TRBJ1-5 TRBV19 TGTGCCAGTAGAAAGACAGGTCTGTTGGATCAGCCCCAGCATTTT CASRKTGLLDQPQHF